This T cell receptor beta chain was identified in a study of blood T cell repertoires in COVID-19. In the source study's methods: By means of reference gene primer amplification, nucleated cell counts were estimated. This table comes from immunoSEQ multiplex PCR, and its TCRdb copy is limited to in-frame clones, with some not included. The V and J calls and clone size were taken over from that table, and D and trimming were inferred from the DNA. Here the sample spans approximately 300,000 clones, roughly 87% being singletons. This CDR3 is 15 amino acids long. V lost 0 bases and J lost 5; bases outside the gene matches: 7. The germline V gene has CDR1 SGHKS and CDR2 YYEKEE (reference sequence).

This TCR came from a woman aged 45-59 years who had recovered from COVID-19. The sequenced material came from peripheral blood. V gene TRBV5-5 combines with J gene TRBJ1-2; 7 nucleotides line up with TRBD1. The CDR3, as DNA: TGTGCCAGCAGCTTGGACCCGGGACAGATTTATGGCTACACCTTC. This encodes CASSLDPGQIYGYTF.